The 25 T cell receptor beta chains below all came from one sample that was sequenced in a study of cytomegalovirus exposure and HLA in healthy donors. Here immunoSEQ multiplex PCR was the method, and the copy in TCRdb shows in-frame clones only, minus some. Of about 58,000 clones in the sample, roughly nine tenths are singletons; the top ten hold 1% to 1.2%. Sequencing was done on a sample of PBMCs. Receptors originate from a man younger than 30 in good health and CMV-seronegative.

The J gene is TRBJ2-3, the V gene TRBV9, with D maybe TRBD2 (6 bases). V lost 3 bases and J lost 0, with 14 bases in between. CDR1 is SGDLS and CDR2 is YYNGEE in the germline V gene. CDR3 length: 16 residues. Written as DNA, the CDR3 is TGTGCCAGCAGCGCCCCGCTAGCGAGTAGCACAGATACGCAGTATTTT. It encodes CASSAPLASSTDTQYF. Full variable domain (missing parts from reference TRBV9 and TRBJ2-3): DSGVTQTPKHLITATGQRVTLRCSPRSGDLSVYWYQQSLDQGLQFLIQYYNGEERAKGNILERFSAQQFPDLHSELNLSSLELGDSALYFCASSAPLASSTDTQYFGPGTRLTVL.

This chain joins TRBV6-1 and TRBJ1-1; D perhaps matches TRBD1 (5 bases). In germline, CDR1 is MNHNS, CDR2 SASEGT. This CDR3 is 13 amino acids long. V gave up 6 bases and J gave up 3 bases, with 11 bases separating them. CDR3 sequence reads: CASRKTVDTEAFF. CDR3 nucleotides: TGTGCCAGCAGAAAGACAGTGGACACTGAAGCTTTCTTT.

This chain uses TRBV4-3 with TRBJ2-7; 7 bases line up with TRBD2. Germline CDR1 is LGHNA and CDR2 is YSLEER. This CDR3 is built from 16 residues. V shed 0 bases and J 1 base; nucleotides not matched to a gene: 6. This CDR3 is CASSQDLAGVSYEQYF. CDR3 DNA sequence: TGCGCCAGCAGCCAAGACTTGGCGGGGGTGTCCTACGAGCAGTACTTC.

This chain connects TRBV6-6 to TRBJ1-5; possibly TRBD1 for D (6 bases). V was clipped by 6 bases and J by 2 bases, with 11 bases between them. Per germline, CDR1 MNHNY and CDR2 SVGAGI (reference sequence). The CDR3 covers 14 residues. CDR3 DNA sequence: TGTGCCAGCAGGAACAGGGTTGGCAATCAGCCCCAGCATTTT. It translates to CASRNRVGNQPQHF.

This chain connects TRBV18 to TRBJ2-2; D perhaps matches TRBD1 (5 bases). The CDR3 is 14 amino acids. Germline values: CDR1 KGHSH, CDR2 LQKENI. The germline V and J ends were trimmed by 5 bases and 1 base, with 8 bases remaining between them. The CDR3 region is CASSGDRNTGELFF. For the CDR3, the DNA is TGTGCCAGCTCAGGCGACAGGAACACCGGGGAGCTGTTTTTT.

The chain uses TRBV29-1 and TRBJ1-2; no firm D call. The CDR3 is 12 residues long. The germline V gene has CDR1 SQVTM and CDR2 ANQGSEA. Trimming took off 7 bases at V and 3 bases at J, with 12 bases between the two ends. CDR3 loop: CSDQTPDYGYTF. The DNA of the CDR3 is TGCAGCGACCAGACACCAGACTATGGCTACACCTTC.

The chain combines TRBV11-2 with TRBJ2-2, with D possibly matching TRBD1 (6 bases). The germline V gene has CDR1 SGHAT and CDR2 FQNNGV. Between the trimmed V and J ends, which lost 2 bases and 5 bases, there was a span of 12 bases. The CDR3 sequence is 15 residues long. CDR3: CASSLPTGYTGELFF. As DNA, the CDR3 is TGTGCCAGCAGCTTACCGACAGGCTATACCGGGGAGCTGTTTTTT.

J is TRBJ2-5 and V is TRBV11-2, with D possibly TRBD1 on 6 matching bases. This CDR3 is built from 15 residues. Trimming pared 5 bases from V and 5 bases from J, leaving 18 bases between. The germline V gene has CDR1 SGHAT and CDR2 FQNNGV. CDR3 bases: TGTGCCAGCAGCCCAACTACAGGGTATGGGGAGACCCAGTACTTC. Translating it yields CASSPTTGYGETQYF. Full variable domain (remainder filled in from reference TRBV11-2 and TRBJ2-5): EAGVAQSPRYKIIEKRQSVAFWCNPISGHATLYWYQQILGQGPKLLIQFQNNGVVDDSQLPKDRFSAERLKGVDSTLKIQPAKLEDSAVYLCASSPTTGYGETQYFGPGTRLLVL.

The count of this clone is one. The chain combines TRBV6-5 with TRBJ2-7, with D perhaps TRBD1 (6 bases). The V end lost 0 bases, the J end lost 11 bases, and 11 bases lay between the germline ends. The germline gives CDR1 MNHEY, CDR2 SVGAGI. The CDR3 is 12 residues long. The CDR3 sequence is CASSYSSGGKYF. The CDR3 bases are TGTGCCAGCAGTTACTCGAGTGGGGGCAAGTACTTC.

The chain combines TRBV19 with TRBJ1-1, with no clear D. Germline V gene lookup returns CDR1 LNHDA and CDR2 SQIVND (reference sequence). Deletions cut 9 bases from V and 1 base from J, with 6 bases between. The CDR3 runs 11 residues. The CDR3 is CASLGNTEAFF. The CDR3 DNA is TGTGCCAGCCTCGGGAACACTGAAGCTTTCTTT.

J is TRBJ2-1 and V is TRBV7-3; 12 positions match TRBD2. V was pared by 3 bases and J by 6 bases, with 6 bases of the junction left unmatched. The germline gives CDR1 SGHTA, CDR2 FQGTGA. There are 16 residues in the CDR3. In nucleotides, the CDR3 is TGTGCCAGCAGCTTGTCTGCTAGCGGGAGGGCCAATGAGCAGTTCTTC. Protein product: CASSLSASGRANEQFF. The entire variable domain, with the rest obtained from reference TRBV7-3 and TRBJ2-1, is as follows: GAGVSQTPSNKVTEKGKYVELRCDPISGHTALYWYRQSLGQGPEFLIYFQGTGAADDSGLPNDRFFAVRPEGSVSTLKIQRTERGDSAVYLCASSLSASGRANEQFFGPGTRLTVL.

This clone was seen a handful of times. The J gene is TRBJ2-7, the V gene TRBV4-2; D gene uncertain. The CDR3 totals 13 residues. V was shortened by 0 bases and J by 1 base, with 4 bases between the two germline ends. Germline loops: CDR1 LGHNA, CDR2 YNFKEQ. In nucleotides, the CDR3 is TGTGCCAGCAGCCAAGATTTATCCTACGAGCAGTACTTC. It encodes CASSQDLSYEQYF.

The rearrangement joins TRBV27 to TRBJ2-3; 7 bases align to TRBD2. The CDR3 is 15 residues long. The germline gives CDR1 MNHEY, CDR2 SMNVEV (reference sequence). V lost 5 bases and J lost 2; bases outside the gene matches: 7. CDR3 coding DNA: TGTGCCAGCAGTCCTCTAGCGGAGCTCACAGATACGCAGTATTTT. It encodes CASSPLAELTDTQYF.

J is TRBJ1-1 and V is TRBV20-1; D gene unclear. The CDR3 extends over 11 amino acids. V was trimmed by 3 bases and J by 7 bases, leaving 9 bases between them. The germline V gene encodes CDR1 DFQATT and CDR2 SNEGSKA (reference sequence). Written as DNA, the CDR3 is TGCAGTGCTAGCACGCAGCGTGAAGCTTTCTTT. It yields the protein CSASTQREAFF.

The rearrangement links TRBV5-1 to TRBJ2-7; 10 nucleotides match TRBD1. V lost 1 base and J lost 3; bases outside the gene matches: 4. Germline-derived CDR1 and CDR2 are SGHRS and YFSETQ. This CDR3 is built from 15 residues. The CDR3 DNA reads as TGCGCCAGCAGCTTGCGGACAGGGGGTCTCTACGAGCAGTACTTC. It translates to CASSLRTGGLYEQYF. Looking up the rest from reference TRBV5-1 and TRBJ2-7 gives the full variable domain: KAGVTQTPRYLIKTRGQQVTLSCSPISGHRSVSWYQQTPGQGLQFLFEYFSETQRNKGNFPGRFSGRQFSNSRSEMNVSTLELGDSALYLCASSLRTGGLYEQYFGPGTRLTVT.

The chain carries TRBV7-8 and TRBJ1-1, with D unresolved. This CDR3 contains 14 residues. The ends were cut back, 4 bases at V and 1 base at J, with 10 bases in the middle. The V gene's germline CDR1 is SGHVS and CDR2 FQNEAQ. CDR3 region: CASSSRLSNTEAFF. For the CDR3, the DNA is TGTGCCAGCAGCTCCAGACTATCGAACACTGAAGCTTTCTTT.

This chain uses TRBV27 with TRBJ1-1; 8 positions agree with TRBD1. The CDR3 sequence is 16 residues long. J lost 3 bases, V lost 6 bases, and 12 bases had no gene match. Germline lookup yields CDR1 MNHEY and CDR2 SMNVEV (reference sequence). CDR3 bases: TGTGCCAGCAGATCCCGGACAGGGCTTAGTTACACTGAAGCTTTCTTT. Encoded protein: CASRSRTGLSYTEAFF.

V and J are TRBV11-2 and TRBJ1-2; 8 bases agree with TRBD1. CDR1 and CDR2 (germline): SGHAT, FQNNGV. The CDR3 has 14 residues. V was clipped by 5 bases and J by 4 bases; unmatched bases: 6. The CDR3 protein is CASSPGQVPYGYTF. Written as DNA, the CDR3 is TGTGCCAGCAGCCCGGGACAGGTTCCCTATGGCTACACCTTC.

The CDR3 coding sequence is TGCGCCAGCAGCCGCCCCGGGACAGGCGATGAAAAACTGTTTTTT. Amino acid sequence: CASSRPGTGDEKLFF. The chain links TRBV4-1 to TRBJ1-4; 8 bases align to TRBD1. Germline V gene lookup returns CDR1 MGHRA and CDR2 YSYEKL. This CDR3 has 15 residues. Trimming removed 4 bases from V and 6 bases from J; junction bases left unmatched: 7.

The chain joins TRBV5-6 to TRBJ1-1; possible D gene TRBD1, 6 bases. The germline gives CDR1 SGHDT, CDR2 YYEEEE. This CDR3 region has 14 residues. Trimming left V 4 bases short and J 7 bases short, with 17 bases between. The CDR3, as DNA: TGTGCCAGCAGCGTTGACAGGAGATTAAGTGAAGCTTTCTTT. This encodes CASSVDRRLSEAFF.

The chain links TRBV5-4 to TRBJ2-3, with 9 bases that match TRBD2. Germline CDR1 SGHNT, CDR2 YYREEE (reference sequence). This CDR3 has 15 residues. Trimming removed 5 bases from V and 6 bases from J; junction bases left unmatched: 10. In nucleotides, the CDR3 is TGTGCCAGCAGGCCCGGGCTAGCGGGAACGGATACGCAGTATTTT. Its translation is CASRPGLAGTDTQYF. Combining the CDR3 with reference TRBV5-4 and TRBJ2-3 gives the whole variable domain ETGVTQSPTHLIKTRGQQVTLRCSSQSGHNTVSWYQQALGQGPQFIFQYYREEENGRGNFPPRFSGLQFPNYSSELNVNALELDDSALYLCASRPGLAGTDTQYFGPGTRLTVL.

J is TRBJ2-1 and V is TRBV7-2; weak D call: TRBD2 (5 bases). Germline V CDR1 and CDR2: SGHTA, FQGNSA. This CDR3 has 14 amino acids. Trimming took off 7 bases at V and 0 bases at J, with 10 bases between the two ends. This CDR3 is CASTTGSSYNEQFF. DNA of the CDR3: TGTGCCAGCACCACGGGGAGCTCCTACAATGAGCAGTTCTTC.

This chain joins TRBV4-1 and TRBJ2-1; 8 bases align to TRBD2. The CDR3 consists of 17 residues. Germline V gene data show CDR1 as MGHRA and CDR2 as YSYEKL. V lost 0 bases, J lost 8 bases, and 12 bases stayed unmatched. CDR3 nucleotides: TGCGCCAGCAGCCAAGAGCATGAAGCGGGAGTTAGCCATGAGCAGTTCTTC. Translated: CASSQEHEAGVSHEQFF.

The V and J genes are TRBV4-3 and TRBJ2-7; TRBD2 matches 8 bases. V lost 1 base to trimming and J lost 2 bases; unmatched junction nucleotides: 4. This CDR3 has 15 residues. The germline CDR1 and CDR2 sequences are LGHNA and YSLEER. CDR3 amino acids: CASSQVAGTTYEQYF. In nucleotides, the CDR3 is TGCGCCAGCAGCCAAGTAGCGGGGACTACCTACGAGCAGTACTTC.

The rearrangement uses TRBV2 and TRBJ2-5; 9 bases line up with TRBD1. Germline CDR1 SNHLY, CDR2 FYNNEI. The CDR3 has 14 residues. The ends lost 5 bases at V and 5 bases at J; junction bases unmatched: 6. The DNA of the CDR3 is TGTGCCAGCAGTTCGGGACAGGGTCCCGAGACCCAGTACTTC. This encodes CASSSGQGPETQYF.